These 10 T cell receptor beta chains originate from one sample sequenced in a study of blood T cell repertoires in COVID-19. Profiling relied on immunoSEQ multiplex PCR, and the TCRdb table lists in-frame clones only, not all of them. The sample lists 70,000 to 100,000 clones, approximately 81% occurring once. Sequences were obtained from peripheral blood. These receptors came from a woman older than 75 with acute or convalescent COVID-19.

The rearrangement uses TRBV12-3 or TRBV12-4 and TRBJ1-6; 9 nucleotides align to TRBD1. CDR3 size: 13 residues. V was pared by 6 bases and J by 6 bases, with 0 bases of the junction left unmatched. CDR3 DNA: TGTGCCAGCAGGACAGGGGGTAATTCACCCCTCCACTTT. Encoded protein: CASRTGGNSPLHF.

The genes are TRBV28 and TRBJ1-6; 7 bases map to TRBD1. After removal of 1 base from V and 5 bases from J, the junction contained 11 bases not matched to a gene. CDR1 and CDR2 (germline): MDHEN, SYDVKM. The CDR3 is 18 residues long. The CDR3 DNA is TGTGCCAGCAGTTTATCGGCCCGAGGGACAGCTAATAATTCACCCCTCCACTTT. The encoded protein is CASSLSARGTANNSPLHF.

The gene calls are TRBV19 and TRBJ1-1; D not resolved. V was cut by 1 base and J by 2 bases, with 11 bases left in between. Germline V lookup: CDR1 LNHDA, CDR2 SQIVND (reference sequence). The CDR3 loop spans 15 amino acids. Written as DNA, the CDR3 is TGTGCCAGTAGTATAGTTCCGGAGATTAACACTGAAGCTTTCTTT. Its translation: CASSIVPEINTEAFF. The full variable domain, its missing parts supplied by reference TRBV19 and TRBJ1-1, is DGGITQSPKYLFRKEGQNVTLSCEQNLNHDAMYWYRQDPGQGLRLIYYSQIVNDFQKGDIAEGYSVSREKKESFPLTVTSAQKNPTAFYLCASSIVPEINTEAFFGQGTRLTVV.

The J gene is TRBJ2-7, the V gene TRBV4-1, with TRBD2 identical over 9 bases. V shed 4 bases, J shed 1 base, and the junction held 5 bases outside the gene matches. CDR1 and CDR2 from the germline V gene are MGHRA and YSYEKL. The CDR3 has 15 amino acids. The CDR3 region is CASSPRLAGSYEQYF. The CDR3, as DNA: TGCGCCAGCAGCCCAAGGCTAGCGGGGTCCTACGAGCAGTACTTC.

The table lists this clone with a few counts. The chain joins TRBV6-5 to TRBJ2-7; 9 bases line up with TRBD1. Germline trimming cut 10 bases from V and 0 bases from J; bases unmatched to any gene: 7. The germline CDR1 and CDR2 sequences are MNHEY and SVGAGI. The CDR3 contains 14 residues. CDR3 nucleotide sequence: TGTGCCACGTCCGGGACAGGGAGCTCCTACGAGCAGTACTTC. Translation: CATSGTGSSYEQYF.

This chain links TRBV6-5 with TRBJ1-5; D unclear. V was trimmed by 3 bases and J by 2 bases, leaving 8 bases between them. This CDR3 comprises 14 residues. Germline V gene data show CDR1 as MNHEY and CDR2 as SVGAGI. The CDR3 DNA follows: TGTGCCAGCAGTTATATGAGGGGCAATCAGCCCCAGCATTTT. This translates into CASSYMRGNQPQHF.

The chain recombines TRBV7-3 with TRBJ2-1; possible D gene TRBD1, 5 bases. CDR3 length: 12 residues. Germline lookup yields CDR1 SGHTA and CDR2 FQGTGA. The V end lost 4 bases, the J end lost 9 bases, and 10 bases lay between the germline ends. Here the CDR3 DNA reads TGTGCCAGCAGCTATCAGGGCGGTGAGCAGTTCTTC. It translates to CASSYQGGEQFF.

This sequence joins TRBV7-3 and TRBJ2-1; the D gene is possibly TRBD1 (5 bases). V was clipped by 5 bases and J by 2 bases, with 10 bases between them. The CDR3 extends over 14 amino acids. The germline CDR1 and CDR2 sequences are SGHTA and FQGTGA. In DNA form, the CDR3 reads TGTGCCAGCAGCAGGGGTGGGGCCTACAATGAGCAGTTCTTC. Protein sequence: CASSRGGAYNEQFF.

In DNA form, the CDR3 reads TGTGCCAGCAGACTTTCGAATGAGCAGTTCTTC. Encoded protein: CASRLSNEQFF. V is TRBV3-1 (or the pseudogene TRBV3-2) and J is TRBJ2-1, with no clear D. There are 11 residues in the CDR3. V was pared by 6 bases and J by 7 bases, with 7 bases between. CDR1 LGHDT and CDR2 YNNKEL come from the germline V gene (reference sequence).

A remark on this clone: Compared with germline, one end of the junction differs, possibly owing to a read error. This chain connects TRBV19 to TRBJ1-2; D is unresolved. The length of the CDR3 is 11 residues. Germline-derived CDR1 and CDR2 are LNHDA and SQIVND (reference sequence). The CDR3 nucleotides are TGTGCCAGTAGTATAGAGTTCCAGAAGCGGTTC. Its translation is CASSIEFQKRF.